One and the same sample provided the 12 T cell receptor beta chains below, sequenced in a study of blood T cells in healthy people across ages. Using a J-beta primer mix together with a sample-barcoded 5' primer, a second PCR was run for roughly 7 to 12 cycles. TCRdb reprocessed the 5' RACE reads with MiXCR, giving one entry per CDR3 protein. The top ten clones hold roughly 25% of a sample with approximately 800,000 distinct CDR3 sequences, less than 80% of them seen once. The sequenced material came from blood. These receptors all come from a young man in good health.

The V gene is TRBV20-1, the J gene TRBJ2-2, with D possibly matching TRBD1 (6 bases). With 0 bases removed from V and 1 base from J, the gap between germline ends came to 12 bases. The length of the CDR3 is 16 residues. Germline assignment: CDR1 DFQATT and CDR2 SNEGSKA (reference sequence). CDR3 sequence reads: CSARDQDRMNTGELFF. The DNA of the CDR3 is TGCAGTGCTAGAGATCAGGACAGAATGAACACCGGGGAGCTGTTTTTT.

The V call is TRBV20-1, the J call TRBJ2-3; D unresolved. The germline V gene has CDR1 DFQATT and CDR2 SNEGSKA (reference sequence). CDR3 length: 12 residues. The V gene lost 3 bases and the J gene lost 3 bases, with 7 bases spanning the gap. The CDR3 DNA is TGCAGTGCTAGCCGACGGACAGATACGCAGTATTTT. It encodes CSASRRTDTQYF.

This clonotype was recorded once. The CDR3 sequence is CASSVAPSRNEQFF. In DNA form, the CDR3 reads TGTGCCAGCAGCGTAGCGCCTAGTCGGAATGAGCAGTTCTTC. The chain uses TRBV9 and TRBJ2-1, with D uncertain. The CDR3 is 14 amino acids. The V gene's germline CDR1 is SGDLS and CDR2 YYNGEE. V shed 0 bases and J shed 7 bases, with 11 bases lying between them.

J is TRBJ2-7 and V is TRBV10-3; D remains ambiguous. This CDR3 has 15 amino acids. V lost 4 bases and J 4 bases, leaving 17 bases between the germline ends. The V gene's germline CDR1 is ENHRY and CDR2 SYGVKD. The CDR3 sequence is CAISGSSGPRYEQYF. The CDR3, as DNA: TGTGCCATCAGTGGGTCCTCGGGCCCCAGGTACGAGCAGTACTTC.

This sequence joins TRBV7-2 and TRBJ2-5, with D perhaps matching TRBD1 (6 bases). This CDR3 has 15 amino acids. V was trimmed by 5 bases and J by 6 bases, leaving 19 bases between them. Germline-derived CDR1 and CDR2 are SGHTA and FQGNSA. CDR3 amino acids: CASSTGMSSFKTQYF. CDR3 DNA sequence: TGTGCCAGCAGCACAGGGATGAGCAGCTTTAAGACCCAGTACTTC.

In this sample, this clonotype turned up a few times. The genes are TRBV7-6 and TRBJ1-2; D is uncertain. The CDR3 has 13 amino acids. V lost 1 base, J lost 8 bases, and 11 bases lay in between. Germline values: CDR1 SGHVS, CDR2 FNYEAQ. The chain's CDR3 is CASSLENRAGYTF. CDR3 DNA sequence: TGTGCCAGCAGCTTAGAGAACCGAGCGGGCTACACCTTC.

The genes are TRBV7-2 and TRBJ1-6; D unclear. The CDR3 sequence is 13 residues long. Between the trimmed V and J ends, which lost 5 bases and 10 bases, there was a span of 12 bases. Germline assignment: CDR1 SGHTA and CDR2 FQGNSA. The CDR3 DNA follows: TGTGCCAGCAGCCCCAATCCCGGCTCACCCCTCCACTTT. This translates into CASSPNPGSPLHF.

This chain uses TRBV6-1 with TRBJ2-1, with D unclear. The CDR3 length is 16 residues. In germline, CDR1 is MNHNS, CDR2 SASEGT. V lost 2 bases, J lost 2 bases, and 13 bases lay in between. The CDR3 loop reads CASSERWGITYNEQFF. Here the CDR3 DNA reads TGTGCCAGCAGTGAACGGTGGGGAATCACCTACAATGAGCAGTTCTTC.

V usage is TRBV19 and J usage is TRBJ2-3, with 10 bases identical to TRBD1. The trim removed 8 bases at V and 4 bases at J, leaving 12 bases unmatched. Germline V gene data show CDR1 as LNHDA and CDR2 as SQIVND (reference sequence). CDR3 size: 16 residues. As DNA, the CDR3 is TGTGCCAGTGGGGGAGACCGGGACAGGGGACCAGATACGCAGTATTTT. It codes for CASGGDRDRGPDTQYF.

The chain is built from TRBV6-5 and TRBJ1-2; tentatively, D is TRBD1 (5 bases). Trimming stripped 2 bases from V and 4 bases from J, with 14 bases between. The CDR3 runs 15 residues. In germline, CDR1 is MNHEY, CDR2 SVGAGI. In nucleotides, the CDR3 is TGTGCCAGCAGTTACAATCAGGGCAACGGCTATGGCTACACCTTC. Residues: CASSYNQGNGYGYTF.

CDR3 nucleotides: TGCGCCAGCAGCTTCCGTTCTGGTGGAGGGAGTGGAGATACGCAGTATTTT. It translates to CASSFRSGGGSGDTQYF. The rearrangement uses TRBV5-1 and TRBJ2-3; D perhaps matches TRBD2 (6 bases). Germline loops: CDR1 SGHRS, CDR2 YFSETQ. With 2 bases removed from V and 5 bases from J, the gap between germline ends came to 21 bases. The CDR3 runs to 17 residues.

The rearrangement links TRBV2 to TRBJ2-1; the D is unclear. The V gene's germline CDR1 is SNHLY and CDR2 FYNNEI. Trimming stripped 9 bases from V and 0 bases from J, with 12 bases between. The CDR3 is 14 amino acids. The CDR3 region has the DNA TGTGCCAGGCGAGCCCGGAGCTCCTACAATGAGCAGTTCTTC. Its translation: CARRARSSYNEQFF.